This T cell receptor (beta chain) was recovered during a study of PD-1 blockade in classical Hodgkin lymphoma. Overall study results and limits: Why repertoires differed is undefined; disease activity or prior therapy possibly contributed. Newly diagnosed patients were reported to exhibit reduced baseline TCR diversity relative to healthy donors.

Time point: newly diagnosed, previously untreated cHL patient sample. PBMCs representing newly diagnosed, untreated classical Hodgkin lymphoma functioned as the comparison. From germline, CDR1 is LNHNV and CDR2 YYDKDF (reference sequence). The V end lost 8 bases, the J end lost 12 bases, and 41 bases lay between the germline ends. The CDR3 is 20 amino acids. With regard to this clone: The target antigen is unknown.

The method was immunoSEQ multiplex PCR; TCRdb's version includes in-frame clones alone and lacks a portion of them. This sample has roughly 68,000 clones, with 93% found just once. This TCR derives from a human donor with classical Hodgkin lymphoma. The material sequenced was peripheral blood mononuclear cells (PBMCs). The J gene is TRBJ2-1, the V gene TRBV15; the D gene is possibly TRBD2 (9 bases). The DNA for the CDR3 is TGTGCCACCGAATCAGGGGGCGCGGGAGGGCCTTTCTTATATCCCCCTAGGCAGTTCTTC. Its protein is CATESGGAGGPFLYPPRQFF.